The rows below give T cell receptor beta chains drawn from one sample of a study of blood T cell repertoires in COVID-19. Produced via immunoSEQ multiplex PCR; TCRdb's table is partial and in-frame only. The table has about 410,000 clones, about 91% seen once. The sequenced sample consisted of peripheral blood. The receptor source for this set is a woman aged 40-49 years with COVID-19, enrolled during active disease. The CDR3 runs from the conserved cysteine through the conserved F or W. A D gene is named only where the DNA matches it firmly. A row's size may be missing; if present it is once, few, many or a size class.

TRBD1	-	TRBV30	TRBJ1-4	TGTGCCTGGGGCCCGGGACAGAGAAATGAAAAACTGTTTTTT	CAWGPGQRNEKLFF
TRBD1	-	TRBV4-3	TRBJ1-4	TGCGCCAGCAGCCTCCCACCGGGACAGAGTAATGAAAAACTGTTTTTT	CASSLPPGQSNEKLFF
-	-	TRBV28	TRBJ2-7	TGTGCCAGCAGAGGAAGCGCCGGCTCCTACGAGCAGTACTTC	CASRGSAGSYEQYF
TRBD1	once	TRBV9	TRBJ1-4	TGTGCCAGCAGCCGGGACAGGGGCAACGAAAAACTGTTTTTT	CASSRDRGNEKLFF
-	-	TRBV10-2	TRBJ1-1	TGCGCCAGCAGTGAGTGGCAGCGCAACACTGAAGCTTTCTTT	CASSEWQRNTEAFF
TRBD2	-	TRBV11-2	TRBJ2-3	TGTGCCAGCAGCTTCCGAAGGACTAGCGATGCAGATACGCAGTATTTT	CASSFRRTSDADTQYF
TRBD2	-	TRBV7-9	TRBJ2-7	TGTGCCAGCAGCCGCGGGGGGCACACCTACGAGCAGTACTTC	CASSRGGHTYEQYF
-	-	TRBV7-9	TRBJ1-1	TGTGCCAGCATGGGACTCAGTCAGACTGAAGCTTTCTTT	CASMGLSQTEAFF
TRBD1	-	TRBV3-1/TRBV3-2	TRBJ1-4	TGTGCCAGCAGCCAAGGACAGGGGTATGAAAAACTGTTTTTT	CASSQGQGYEKLFF
-	-	TRBV16	TRBJ1-2	TGTGCCAGCAGCCAAGATCTGGGGGCGCGGGGCTACACCTTC	CASSQDLGARGYTF
TRBD2	-	TRBV7-8	TRBJ2-1	TGTGCCAGCAGCTTGGGACTAGCGGGTGCTCGCTCCTACAATGAGCAGTTCTTC	CASSLGLAGARSYNEQFF
-	-	TRBV10-3	TRBJ1-1	TGTGCCATAAGGGCGACAGGTGGGACTGAAGCTTTCTTT	CAIRATGGTEAFF
TRBD2	-	TRBV2	TRBJ2-3	TGTGCCAGCAGTGTGACTAGCGGGAGGGAGACAGATACGCAGTATTTT	CASSVTSGRETDTQYF
-	-	TRBV7-6	TRBJ2-1	TGTGCCAGCAGCTTAGCGCAGGGGCCGCAAACTGAGCAGTTCTTC	CASSLAQGPQTEQFF
TRBD1	-	TRBV9	TRBJ2-1	TGTGCCAGCAGCAACCGGGACAGGATCAATGAGCAGTTCTTC	CASSNRDRINEQFF
TRBD2	-	TRBV28	TRBJ2-1	TGTGCCAGCAGTGGGGTAGCGGGGGGATCCATCAATGAGCAGTTCTTC	CASSGVAGGSINEQFF
TRBD1	few	TRBV3-1/TRBV3-2	TRBJ1-1	TGTGCCAGCAGCCAAACGACAGGGGGCGCTGAAGCTTTCTTT	CASSQTTGGAEAFF
-	-	TRBV27	TRBJ1-2	TGTGCCAGCAGTTTTCGGGACACCAGCTATGGCTACACCTTC	CASSFRDTSYGYTF
-	-	TRBV9	TRBJ1-3	TGTGCCAGCAGCGTACCAGGGGATGGAAACACCATATATTTT	CASSVPGDGNTIYF
-	-	TRBV2	TRBJ2-7	TGTGCCAGCAGCGACTCCGAGGTGGCAGGGGCTTCCTACGAGCAGTACTTC	CASSDSEVAGASYEQYF
-	-	TRBV9	TRBJ1-1	TGTGCCAGCAGCCGGGACACCTTGAACACTGAAGCTTTCTTT	CASSRDTLNTEAFF
-	once	TRBV11-2	TRBJ2-1	TGTGCCAGCAGCTTACTCAATACAGAATACAATGAGCAGTTCTTC	CASSLLNTEYNEQFF
-	-	TRBV11-2	TRBJ2-7	TGTGCCAGCAGCCCCAACGCACAGGGGAGGGAGCAGTACTTC	CASSPNAQGREQYF
-	once	TRBV19	TRBJ1-1	TGTGCCAGTAGTTTCGGAGTCTTCCGAAACACTGAAGCTTTCTTT	CASSFGVFRNTEAFF
-	-	TRBV18	TRBJ2-5	TGTGCCAGCTTACTCCCGGGGTCGGAGACCCAGTACTTC	CASLLPGSETQYF
-	-	TRBV28	TRBJ1-6	TGTGCCAGCAGTTTTATCCGGGGGAATTCACCCCTCCACTTT	CASSFIRGNSPLHF
-	-	TRBV6-5	TRBJ2-5	TGTGCCAGCAGTTACACACGACTTGGAGAGACCCAGTACTTC	CASSYTRLGETQYF